This T cell receptor beta chain was documented in a study of CD8 T cells in ankylosing spondylitis. Study observations and caveats: Some motif variants were previously reported in reactive arthritis synovial fluid and blood. There was a TCR beta motif, made of several highly homologous variants, that appeared characteristic of ankylosing spondylitis blood. Significant enrichment of disease-linked clones was reportedly seen in matched ankylosing spondylitis synovial fluid. Disease-linked clones had a CD8+ phenotype and relatively low frequency in peripheral blood.

With respect to this clonotype: Its antigen is unknown.

For TCR beta, libraries came from quantitative 5'-RACE with molecular barcodes. TCRdb ran MiXCR on the 5' RACE reads and lists one entry per CDR3 protein. Altogether roughly 700,000 distinct CDR3 sequences are present, under 20% being singletons, with the ten largest covering under 20%. Germline V lookup: CDR1 MNHEY, CDR2 SVGAGI. The CDR3 runs to 14 residues. With V trimmed by 4 bases and J by 4 bases, 6 bases remained unmatched. Sequencing used blood, either unsorted or a sorted T cell fraction (not recorded which). This TCR was recovered from a male donor with ankylosing spondylitis. V usage is TRBV6-5 and J usage is TRBJ1-1, with 7 bases fitting TRBD1. CDR3 amino acids: CASSLTGHGTEAFF. CDR3 DNA: TGTGCCAGCAGTTTGACAGGGCACGGCACTGAAGCTTTCTTT.